The 3 T cell receptor beta chains below all came from one sample that was sequenced in a study of blood T cell repertoires in COVID-19 (dated by TCRdb to the early 2020s). The library was produced with the immunoSEQ multiplex PCR assay. TCRdb retrieved this table from immuneACCESS and kept in-frame rearrangements only. Not all clones are present; in checked studies, unresolved V genes account for under half, and no reason is known for the remainder. A total of approximately 70,000 clones appear in this sample, 75% to 90% of them only once. 30% to 40% of the sample comes from the top ten. The sequenced material came from peripheral blood. These receptors originate from a woman of 80 years or more with active or convalescent COVID-19.

This clone was detected a few times. The chain joins TRBV5-4 to TRBJ1-1, with a weak D call TRBD1 (5 bases). The CDR3 extends over 14 amino acids. Between the trimmed V and J ends, which lost 4 bases and 1 base, there was a span of 11 bases. The germline CDR1 and CDR2 sequences are SGHNT and YYREEE (reference sequence). The CDR3 loop reads CASSHRTGNTEAFF. CDR3 sequence (DNA): TGTGCCAGCAGCCATCGAACAGGGAACACTGAAGCTTTCTTT. The full variable domain, its missing parts supplied by reference TRBV5-4 and TRBJ1-1, is ETGVTQSPTHLIKTRGQQVTLRCSSQSGHNTVSWYQQALGQGPQFIFQYYREEENGRGNFPPRFSGLQFPNYSSELNVNALELDDSALYLCASSHRTGNTEAFFGQGTRLTVV.

The genes are TRBV7-4 and TRBJ2-7; D remains ambiguous. V lost 5 bases to trimming and J lost 5 bases, with 13 bases between them. Germline V CDR1 and CDR2: SGHVT, SQSDAQ. CDR3 length: 13 residues. The CDR3, as DNA: TGTGCCAGCAGCCCCGCAGGTGCAGACGAGCAGTACTTC. The encoded protein is CASSPAGADEQYF.

The chain carries TRBV29-1 and TRBJ1-6, with 9 bases lining up with TRBD1. Unmatched junction bases numbered 7, after V lost 4 bases and J lost 9 bases. CDR3 size: 14 residues. Per germline, CDR1 SQVTM and CDR2 ANQGSEA. The CDR3 loop reads CSVVTGGNGSPLHF. CDR3 nucleotide sequence: TGCAGCGTTGTTACAGGGGGCAACGGTTCACCCCTCCACTTT. Variable domain in full (rest from reference TRBV29-1 and TRBJ1-6): SAVISQKPSRDICQRGTSLTIQCQVDSQVTMMFWYRQQPGQSLTLIATANQGSEATYESGFVIDKFPISRPNLTFSTLTVSNMSPEDSSIYLCSVVTGGNGSPLHFGNGTRLTVT.